Listed below are T cell receptor beta chains from one sample, sequenced in a study of T cells in Graves' hyperthyroidism and ophthalmopathy. TCRdb called the multiplex PCR reads again in MiXCR, with one record for every CDR3 protein. The sample comprises about 560,000 distinct CDR3 sequences, about a sixth of which are singletons, and 15% to 20% rests with the top ten. The sample taken for sequencing was blood. The source is a woman between 18 and 30 years old with Graves' hyperthyroidism. Each CDR3 is given with its conserved first and last residue. The order of the fields is clone size, J gene, V gene, D gene, CDR3 protein, CDR3 DNA. D genes are given only for firm matches. A row's size may be missing; if present it is once, few, many or a size class.

-,TRBJ2-1,TRBV20-1,-,CSARVSSEYNEQFF,TGCAGTGCTAGAGTGTCTAGCGAGTACAATGAGCAGTTCTTC
few,TRBJ1-5,TRBV19,TRBD1,CATIDRGLDSGNQPQHF,TGTGCCACCATAGACAGGGGCCTCGATTCTGGCAATCAGCCCCAGCATTTT
-,TRBJ1-1,TRBV10-3,TRBD1,CAIRIIQGSHAEAFF,TGTGCCATCAGGATAATACAGGGGTCGCACGCTGAAGCTTTCTTT
-,TRBJ2-2,TRBV30,TRBD2,CACESSGRFTGELFF,TGTGCCTGCGAATCTAGCGGGAGGTTTACCGGGGAGCTGTTTTTT
few,TRBJ1-5,TRBV15,-,CATSRDKRSNQPQHF,TGTGCCACCAGCAGAGATAAAAGGAGCAATCAGCCCCAGCATTTT
many,TRBJ2-7,TRBV7-9,-,CASSHRDTDPYEQYF,TGTGCCAGCAGCCACCGGGACACCGATCCCTACGAGCAGTACTTC
few,TRBJ2-3,TRBV20-1,-,CSATRPIGADTQYF,TGCAGTGCTACGCGACCCATCGGCGCAGATACGCAGTATTTT
-,TRBJ2-5,TRBV7-9,TRBD1,CASSLGDRPQETQYF,TGTGCCAGCAGCTTGGGGGACAGGCCCCAAGAGACCCAGTACTTC
many,TRBJ2-7,TRBV6-2/TRBV6-3,TRBD2,CASTKGGGLAGSHEQYF,TGTGCCAGCACCAAAGGCGGGGGACTAGCTGGAAGCCACGAGCAGTACTTC
-,TRBJ2-1,TRBV12-3/TRBV12-4,TRBD2,CASSSIGLAGTYNEQFF,TGTGCCAGCAGTTCTATCGGACTAGCGGGGACCTACAATGAGCAGTTCTTC
-,TRBJ2-2,TRBV11-2,TRBD1,CASSLDHFGTGGSKAGELFF,TGTGCCAGCAGCTTAGATCATTTCGGGACAGGGGGCTCGAAGGCCGGGGAGCTGTTTTTT
many,TRBJ2-3,TRBV4-2,TRBD2,CASSQLDGGASADTQYF,TGTGCCAGCAGCCAACTAGACGGGGGGGCCAGCGCAGATACGCAGTATTTT
many,TRBJ2-1,TRBV2,TRBD2,CASSKGLAVNEQFF,TGTGCCAGCAGTAAAGGACTAGCCGTGAATGAGCAGTTCTTC
-,TRBJ2-1,TRBV30,TRBD2,CAWSVIGGFYNEQFF,TGTGCCTGGAGTGTCATCGGGGGGTTTTACAATGAGCAGTTCTTC
many,TRBJ2-1,TRBV7-2,TRBD2,CASSLAGRAYNEQFF,TGTGCCAGCAGCTTAGCCGGGAGGGCCTACAATGAGCAGTTCTTC
few,TRBJ2-7,TRBV6-2/TRBV6-3,TRBD1,CASEPGGQGYYEQYF,TGTGCCAGCGAACCGGGGGGACAGGGATACTACGAGCAGTACTTC
-,TRBJ2-1,TRBV24-1,TRBD2,CATSDLSGVGFNEQFF,TGTGCCACCAGTGATTTAAGCGGGGTGGGTTTCAATGAGCAGTTCTTC
many,TRBJ2-3,TRBV11-2,-,CASSLGRAGDRAQYF,TGTGCCAGCAGCTTAGGGCGGGCAGGCGACCGTGCGCAGTATTTT
-,TRBJ1-1,TRBV19,TRBD1,CASSTRTGGGTEAFF,TGTGCCAGTAGTACGCGGACAGGGGGCGGTACTGAAGCTTTCTTT
many,TRBJ2-1,TRBV5-1,TRBD2,CASSPASGQANEQFF,TGCGCCAGCAGCCCTGCTAGCGGGCAGGCAAATGAGCAGTTCTTC
-,TRBJ2-2,TRBV7-7,-,CASSLVSSGAGELFF,TGTGCTAGCAGCTTAGTCTCGTCAGGGGCCGGGGAGCTGTTTTTT
-,TRBJ2-6,TRBV7-9,TRBD1,CASSSGTAFMSSGANVLTF,TGTGCCAGCAGCTCGGGGACAGCGTTTATGAGCTCTGGGGCCAACGTCCTGACTTTC